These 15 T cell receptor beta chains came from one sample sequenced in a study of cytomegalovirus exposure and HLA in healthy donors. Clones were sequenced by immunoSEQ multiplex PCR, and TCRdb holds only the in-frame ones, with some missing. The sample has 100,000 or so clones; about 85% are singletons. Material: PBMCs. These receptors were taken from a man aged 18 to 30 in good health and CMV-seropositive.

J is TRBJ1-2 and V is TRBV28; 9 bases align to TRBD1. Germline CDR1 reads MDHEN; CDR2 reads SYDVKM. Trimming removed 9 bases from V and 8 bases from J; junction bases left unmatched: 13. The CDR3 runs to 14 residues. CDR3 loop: CASGTGSYARGYTF. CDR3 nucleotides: TGTGCCAGTGGGACAGGGTCCTATGCTCGGGGCTACACCTTC.

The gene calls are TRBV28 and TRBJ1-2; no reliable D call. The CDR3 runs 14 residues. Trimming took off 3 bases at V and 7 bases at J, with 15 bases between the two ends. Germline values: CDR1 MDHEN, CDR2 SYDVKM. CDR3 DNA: TGTGCCAGCAGTTTTCTTATATCGTTCGTTGGCTACACCTTC. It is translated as CASSFLISFVGYTF.

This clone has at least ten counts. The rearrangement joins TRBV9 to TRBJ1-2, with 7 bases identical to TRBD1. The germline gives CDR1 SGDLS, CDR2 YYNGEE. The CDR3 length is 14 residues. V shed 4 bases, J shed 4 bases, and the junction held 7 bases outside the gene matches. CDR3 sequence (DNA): TGTGCCAGCAGCAGTGGGGACAGTCCCTATGGCTACACCTTC. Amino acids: CASSSGDSPYGYTF.

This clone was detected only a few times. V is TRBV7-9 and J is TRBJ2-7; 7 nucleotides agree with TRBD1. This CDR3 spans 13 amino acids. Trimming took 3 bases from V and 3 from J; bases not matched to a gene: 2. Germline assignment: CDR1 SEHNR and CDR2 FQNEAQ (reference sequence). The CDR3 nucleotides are TGTGCCAGCAGCTTCCAGGGGGTCTACGAGCAGTACGTC. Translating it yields CASSFQGVYEQYV.

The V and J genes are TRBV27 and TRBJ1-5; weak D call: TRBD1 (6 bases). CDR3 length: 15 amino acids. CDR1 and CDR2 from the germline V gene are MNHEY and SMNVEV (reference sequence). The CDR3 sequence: CVTAPGQTSNQPQHF. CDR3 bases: TGTGTCACCGCACCCGGACAGACCAGCAATCAGCCCCAGCATTTT.

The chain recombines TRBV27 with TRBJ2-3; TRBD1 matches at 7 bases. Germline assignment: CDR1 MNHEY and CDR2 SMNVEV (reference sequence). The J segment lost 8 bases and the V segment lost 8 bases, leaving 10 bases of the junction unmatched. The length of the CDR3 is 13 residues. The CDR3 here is CASGTASSGTQYF. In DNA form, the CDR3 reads TGTGCCAGCGGGACAGCGTCCTCCGGTACGCAGTATTTT.

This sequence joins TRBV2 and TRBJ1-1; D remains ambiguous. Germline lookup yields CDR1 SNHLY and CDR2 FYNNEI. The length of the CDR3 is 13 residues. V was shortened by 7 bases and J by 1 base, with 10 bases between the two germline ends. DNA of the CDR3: TGTGCCAGCACGCGCCGGGAGAACACTGAAGCTTTCTTT. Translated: CASTRRENTEAFF.

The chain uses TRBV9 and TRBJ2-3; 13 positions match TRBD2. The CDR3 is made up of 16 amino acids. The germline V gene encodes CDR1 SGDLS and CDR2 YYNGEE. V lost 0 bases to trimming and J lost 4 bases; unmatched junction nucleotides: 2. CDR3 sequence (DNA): TGTGCCAGCAGCGTAGGGACTAGCGGGAGATCAGATACGCAGTATTTT. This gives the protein CASSVGTSGRSDTQYF.

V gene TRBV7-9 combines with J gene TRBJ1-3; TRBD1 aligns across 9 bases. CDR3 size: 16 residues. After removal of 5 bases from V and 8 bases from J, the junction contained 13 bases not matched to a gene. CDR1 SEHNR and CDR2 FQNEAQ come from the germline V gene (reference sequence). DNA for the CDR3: TGTGCCAGCAGCGGGACAGGGATCGGAATTAAGTACACCATATATTTT. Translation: CASSGTGIGIKYTIYF.

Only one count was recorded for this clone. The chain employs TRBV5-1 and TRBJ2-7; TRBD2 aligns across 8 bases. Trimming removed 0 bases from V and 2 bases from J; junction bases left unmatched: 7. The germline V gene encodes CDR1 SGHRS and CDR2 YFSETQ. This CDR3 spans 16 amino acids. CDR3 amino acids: CASSLAGGEVAYEQYF. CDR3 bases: TGCGCCAGCAGCTTGGCCGGGGGGGAGGTGGCCTACGAGCAGTACTTC.

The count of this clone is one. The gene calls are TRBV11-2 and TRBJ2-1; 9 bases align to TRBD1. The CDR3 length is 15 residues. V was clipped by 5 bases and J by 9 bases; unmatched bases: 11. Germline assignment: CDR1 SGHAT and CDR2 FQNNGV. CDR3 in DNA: TGTGCCAGCAGCACTTCCGGGACAGGGCTAGGTGAGCAGTTCTTC. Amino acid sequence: CASSTSGTGLGEQFF.

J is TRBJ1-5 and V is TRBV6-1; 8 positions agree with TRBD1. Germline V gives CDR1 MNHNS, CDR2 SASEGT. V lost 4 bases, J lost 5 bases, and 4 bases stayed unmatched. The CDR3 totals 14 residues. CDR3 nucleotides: TGTGCCAGCAGTGCAGGGGGCGAGGATCAGCCCCAGCATTTT. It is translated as CASSAGGEDQPQHF.

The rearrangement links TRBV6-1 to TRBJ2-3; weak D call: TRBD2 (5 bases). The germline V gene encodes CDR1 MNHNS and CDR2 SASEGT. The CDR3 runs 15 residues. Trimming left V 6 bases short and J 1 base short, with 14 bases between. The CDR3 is CASSNGILRTDTQYF. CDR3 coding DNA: TGTGCCAGCAGCAACGGGATCCTGCGCACAGATACGCAGTATTTT.

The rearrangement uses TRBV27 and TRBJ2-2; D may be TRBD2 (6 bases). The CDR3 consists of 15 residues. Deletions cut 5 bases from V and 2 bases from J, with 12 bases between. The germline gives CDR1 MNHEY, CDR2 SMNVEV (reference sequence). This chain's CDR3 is CASSRRGENTGELFF. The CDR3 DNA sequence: TGTGCCAGCAGTCGGCGGGGCGAAAACACCGGGGAGCTGTTTTTT.

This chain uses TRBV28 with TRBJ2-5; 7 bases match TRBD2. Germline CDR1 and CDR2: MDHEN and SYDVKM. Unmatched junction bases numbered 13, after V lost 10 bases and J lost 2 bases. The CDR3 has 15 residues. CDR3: CATNGRREIQETQYF. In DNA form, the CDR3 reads TGTGCCACAAACGGGAGGAGGGAGATTCAAGAGACCCAGTACTTC. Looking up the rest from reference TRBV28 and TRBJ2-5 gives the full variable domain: DVKVTQSSRYLVKRTGEKVFLECVQDMDHENMFWYRQDPGLGLRLIYFSYDVKMKEKGDIPEGYSVSREKKERFSLILESASTNQTSMYLCATNGRREIQETQYFGPGTRLLVL.